This TCR beta chain was sequenced during a study of blood T cells in healthy people across ages (dated by TCRdb to about 2015). Study-wide context: In model experiments, roughly one uniquely barcoded TCR beta cDNA molecule per two T cells was captured by template switching. To avoid experimental bias, donors of different ages were spread randomly across the sequencing lanes. To track age-related changes in TCR beta repertoire diversity, the study relied on deep sequencing normalized with unique cDNA molecular identifiers. For two donors (one aged 18 to 30 and one aged 80 or older), the study analyzed two additional independent replicas of 1 million unique cDNA reads from the same blood draw. The donors were split into four age groups: young (average around 17 years), middle-aged (more than 35), aged (approximately 60) and long-lived (over 80). Results the study describes overall, beyond this receptor: Because the CMV infection status of the donors was unknown, age-related changes in expanded clonotypes may potentially have been confounded. Estimates of total diversity from one million sequenced T cells were regarded as lower bounds and underestimates. A strong correlation was found between observed TCR beta diversity and the percentage of naive T cells measured by flow cytometry. Compared with the aged group, more naive CD4+ T cells, fewer expanded clones and increased TCR diversity were shown by the long-lived group, suggesting age selection. As age increased, observed TCR beta diversity per million T cells dropped in a roughly linear way, and a significant reduction was already evident by age about 40. Bulk unsorted PBMC profiling prevented conclusive comparison of naive and antigen-experienced compartments.

The donors were roughly 39 Caucasian individuals from Russia, aged roughly 6 to 90 years, who were systemically healthy. Approximately 11 milliliters of peripheral blood were drawn from each donor into EDTA-treated Vacutainer tubes. Ficoll-Paque density-gradient centrifugation was used to isolate PBMCs, with at least 6.5 million per sample. Trizol reagent was used to extract total RNA from the PBMCs, yielding at least 5.5 micrograms per sample. For every donor, an aliquot of PBMCs went through flow cytometry to measure the percentages of naive CD45RAhigh/CD27high T cells. With respect to this clonotype: Its binding antigen is unknown. It has no much larger one-base neighbor in the sample; base qualities were not kept.

Deletion took 3 bases off V and 13 bases off J, with a span of 3 bases between the germline ends. The CDR3 measures 8 amino acids from cysteine to phenylalanine. Of all the DNA, just the CDR3 is kept, 24 bases in frame from base 1. CDR1 is given as SGDLS and CDR2 as YYNGEE, both from the germline V gene. The library was produced with 5' RACE. The reads were generated on an Illumina HiSeq 2500. A second PCR of roughly 7 to 11 cycles was performed with a sample-barcoded 5' primer and a J-beta primer mix. A unique molecular identifier was introduced onto each TCR beta cDNA molecule by a template-switch 5' adaptor carrying 12 random nucleotides. Each sample yielded at least 2.5 million CDR3-containing paired-end reads. The Mint cDNA synthesis kit, primed by a TRBC-specific oligonucleotide, was used to synthesize first-strand cDNA from all RNA. Following uracil-DNA glycosylase treatment, a first 18-cycle PCR with universal primers M1SS and BC2_uni_R was performed on all cDNA. Under the source paper's analysis protocol: Each sample was normalized by randomly selecting 1 million high-quality reads, each carrying a distinct molecular identifier. Reads with shared molecular identifiers were discarded instead of being binned into consensus sequences. CDR3 identification, clonotype clustering and error correction used MiTCR with a Q25 quality threshold and the strictest error-elimination algorithm. A nonparametric unseen species model with Euler transformation was used to estimate a lower bound on total TCR beta diversity. The raw public data were reprocessed by TCRdb itself: fastp quality trimming at Q25, MiXCR clonotype calling, in-frame beta chains only. Rows with one shared CDR3 protein collapse into an entry with the most common genes and DNA. The V and J calls and clone size come from TCRdb's table, not from the authors' own analysis. The sample records 600,000 to 850,000 distinct CDR3 sequences, roughly 41% of which are singletons. In total, the top ten clones hold roughly 19% of the sample.

This clonotype was sampled from a woman in her fifties or sixties in good health. The sample consisted of blood. This chain is built from TRBV9 and TRBJ2-3; the D gene is not confidently resolved. In nucleotide form, the sequence is TGTGCCAGCAGCGAGAAGTATTTT. This codes for CASSEKYF. The reference TRBV9 and TRBJ2-3 proteins fill in what lies around the CDR3, so the full variable domain reads DSGVTQTPKHLITATGQRVTLRCSPRSGDLSVYWYQQSLDQGLQFLIQYYNGEERAKGNILERFSAQQFPDLHSELNLSSLELGDSALYFCASSEKYFGPGTRLTVL.